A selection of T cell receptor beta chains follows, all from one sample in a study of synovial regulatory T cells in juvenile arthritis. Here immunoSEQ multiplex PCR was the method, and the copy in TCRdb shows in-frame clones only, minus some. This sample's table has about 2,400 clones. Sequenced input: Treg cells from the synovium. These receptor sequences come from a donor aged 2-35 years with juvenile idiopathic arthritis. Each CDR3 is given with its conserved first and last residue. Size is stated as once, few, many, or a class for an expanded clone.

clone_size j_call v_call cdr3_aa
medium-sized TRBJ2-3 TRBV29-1 CSVTGTEYRSTDTQYF
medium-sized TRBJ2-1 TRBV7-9 CASSKSGTEYNEQFF
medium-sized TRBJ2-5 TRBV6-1 CASSYQETQYF
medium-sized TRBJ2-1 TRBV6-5 CASSGLSSYNEQFF
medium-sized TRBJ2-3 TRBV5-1 CASSLELAGVTDTQYF
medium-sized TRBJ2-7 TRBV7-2 CASNSRATYEQYF
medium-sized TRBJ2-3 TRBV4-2 CASSQSARGHSTDTQYF
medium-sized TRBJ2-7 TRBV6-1 CASSEPGLAGTEQYF
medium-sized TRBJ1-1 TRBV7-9 CASSLDWFEAFF
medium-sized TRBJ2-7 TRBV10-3 CAISELASGRGVYEQYF
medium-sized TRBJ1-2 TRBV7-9 CASSLDRDHYGYTF